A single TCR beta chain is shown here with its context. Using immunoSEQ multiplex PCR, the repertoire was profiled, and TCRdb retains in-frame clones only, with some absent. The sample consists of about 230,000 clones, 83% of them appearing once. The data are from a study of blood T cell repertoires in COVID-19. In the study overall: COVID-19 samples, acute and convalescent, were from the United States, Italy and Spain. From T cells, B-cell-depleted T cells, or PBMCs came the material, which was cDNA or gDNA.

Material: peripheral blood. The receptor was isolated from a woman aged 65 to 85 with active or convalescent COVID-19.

CDR3 DNA sequence: TGTGCCAGCAGCTTACAAGAAGAGCAGTACTTC. Translating gives CASSLQEEQYF. V is TRBV5-4 and J is TRBJ2-7, with D uncertain. V lost 2 bases, J lost 7 bases, and 7 bases lay in between. This CDR3 is built from 11 residues. The germline gives CDR1 SGHNT, CDR2 YYREEE (reference sequence).